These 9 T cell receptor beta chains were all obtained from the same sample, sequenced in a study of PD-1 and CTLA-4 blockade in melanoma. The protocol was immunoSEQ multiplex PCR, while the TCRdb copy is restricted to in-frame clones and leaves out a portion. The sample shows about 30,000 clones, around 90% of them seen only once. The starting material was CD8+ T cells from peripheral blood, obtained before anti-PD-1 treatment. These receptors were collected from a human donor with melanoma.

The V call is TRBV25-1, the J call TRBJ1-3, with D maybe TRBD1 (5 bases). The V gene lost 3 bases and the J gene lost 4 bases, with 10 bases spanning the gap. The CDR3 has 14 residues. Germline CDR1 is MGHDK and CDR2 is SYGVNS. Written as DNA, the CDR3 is TGTGCCAGCAGTGAGGGGGGGGTCGGAAACACCATATATTTT. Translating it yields CASSEGGVGNTIYF.

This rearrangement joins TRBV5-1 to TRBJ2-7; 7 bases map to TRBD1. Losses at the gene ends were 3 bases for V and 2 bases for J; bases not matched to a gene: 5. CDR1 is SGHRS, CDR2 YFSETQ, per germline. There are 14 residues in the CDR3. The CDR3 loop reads CASSWDSGTYEQYF. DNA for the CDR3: TGCGCCAGCAGCTGGGACAGCGGCACCTACGAGCAGTACTTC. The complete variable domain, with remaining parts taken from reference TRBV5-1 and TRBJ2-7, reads KAGVTQTPRYLIKTRGQQVTLSCSPISGHRSVSWYQQTPGQGLQFLFEYFSETQRNKGNFPGRFSGRQFSNSRSEMNVSTLELGDSALYLCASSWDSGTYEQYFGPGTRLTVT.

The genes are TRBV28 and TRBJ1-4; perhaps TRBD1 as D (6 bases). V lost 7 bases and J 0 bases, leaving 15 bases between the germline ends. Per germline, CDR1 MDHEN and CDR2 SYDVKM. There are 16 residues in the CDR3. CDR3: CASILRGTPTNEKLFF. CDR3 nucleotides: TGTGCCAGCATCCTGAGAGGGACACCAACTAATGAAAAACTGTTTTTT.

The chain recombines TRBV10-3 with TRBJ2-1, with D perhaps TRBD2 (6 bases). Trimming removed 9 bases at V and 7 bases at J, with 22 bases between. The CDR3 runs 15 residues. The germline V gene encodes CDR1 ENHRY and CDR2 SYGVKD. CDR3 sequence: CAMGTSRRGANEQFF. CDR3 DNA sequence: TGTGCCATGGGAACTAGCAGGAGAGGGGCGAATGAGCAGTTCTTC.

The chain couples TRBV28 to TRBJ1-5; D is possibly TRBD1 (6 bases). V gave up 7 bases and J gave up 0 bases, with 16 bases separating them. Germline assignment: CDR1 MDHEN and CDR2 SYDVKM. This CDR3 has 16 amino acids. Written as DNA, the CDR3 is TGTGCCAGCATACAGGGACTGGTGTTTAGCAATCAGCCCCAGCATTTT. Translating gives CASIQGLVFSNQPQHF.

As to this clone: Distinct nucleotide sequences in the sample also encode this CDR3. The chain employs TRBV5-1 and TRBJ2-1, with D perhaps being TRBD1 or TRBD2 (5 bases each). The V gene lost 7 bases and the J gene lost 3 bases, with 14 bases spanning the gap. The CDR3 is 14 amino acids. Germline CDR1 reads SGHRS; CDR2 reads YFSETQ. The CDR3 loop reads CASSGSGGYNEQFF. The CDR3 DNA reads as TGCGCCAGCTCAGGTAGTGGGGGCTACAATGAGCAGTTCTTC.

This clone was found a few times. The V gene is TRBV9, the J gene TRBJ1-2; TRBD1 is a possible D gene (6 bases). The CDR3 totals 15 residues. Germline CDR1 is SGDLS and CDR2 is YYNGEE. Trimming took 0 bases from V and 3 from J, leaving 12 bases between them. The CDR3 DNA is TGTGCCAGCAGCGTAGGCTCATCAGGGGACTATGGCTACACCTTC. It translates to CASSVGSSGDYGYTF. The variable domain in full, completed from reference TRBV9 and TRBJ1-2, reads DSGVTQTPKHLITATGQRVTLRCSPRSGDLSVYWYQQSLDQGLQFLIQYYNGEERAKGNILERFSAQQFPDLHSELNLSSLELGDSALYFCASSVGSSGDYGYTFGSGTRLTVV.

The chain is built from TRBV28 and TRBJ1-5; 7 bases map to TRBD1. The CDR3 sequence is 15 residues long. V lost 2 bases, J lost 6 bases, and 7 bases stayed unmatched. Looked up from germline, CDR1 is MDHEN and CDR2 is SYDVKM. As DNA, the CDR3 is TGTGCCAGCAGTTTAGCCGACAGGGAAAGTCAGCCCCAGCATTTT. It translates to CASSLADRESQPQHF.

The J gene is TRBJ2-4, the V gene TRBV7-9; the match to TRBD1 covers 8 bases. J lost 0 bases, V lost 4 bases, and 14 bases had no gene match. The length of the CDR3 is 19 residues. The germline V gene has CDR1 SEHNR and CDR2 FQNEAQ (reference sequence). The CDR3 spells CASSSRTGTVFLAKNIQYF. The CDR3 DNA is TGTGCCAGCAGCTCTCGGACAGGGACCGTATTCTTAGCCAAAAACATTCAGTACTTC.